A single T cell receptor beta chain is shown here with its context. The data derive from a study of blood T cell repertoires in COVID-19. Study-level information: The United States, Italy and Spain provided the acute and convalescent COVID-19 samples. T cells, B-cell-depleted T cells, or PBMCs supplied cDNA or gDNA.

V was pared by 8 bases and J by 2 bases, with 9 bases of the junction left unmatched. The germline V gene has CDR1 MDHEN and CDR2 SYDVKM. The CDR3 is 15 amino acids. As originally analysed: Nucleated cell counts were estimated from reference gene primer amplification. Only in-frame clones appear in the TCRdb table, and some are missing; sequencing was by immunoSEQ multiplex PCR. That table is the source of V, J and clone size, and D and trimming were worked out from the DNA. The table records tens of thousands of clones, approximately 83% of them present only once. Material: peripheral blood. This TCR came from a man aged 65 to 85 with acute or convalescent COVID-19. The chain joins TRBV28 to TRBJ1-5; 7 bases map to TRBD1. The CDR3 DNA is TGTGCCAGCCTTCCCTCAGGGGGAGGCAATCAGCCCCAGCATTTT. Translation gives CASLPSGGGNQPQHF.